Listed here are 3 T cell receptor beta chains from one sample, sequenced in a study of T cell responses to AZD1222 COVID-19 vaccine. TCRdb keeps only in-frame clones here, not all; method: immunoSEQ multiplex PCR. The sample has about 150,000 clones; 85% to 95% are singletons. This material consisted of peripheral blood, taken 28 days after the second AZD1222 dose. The receptors originated from an adult who received the AZD1222 COVID-19 vaccine.

The chain joins TRBV5-5 to TRBJ2-5; no reliable D call. This CDR3 contains 14 residues. The V end lost 0 bases, the J end lost 4 bases, and 10 bases lay between the germline ends. Germline V lookup: CDR1 SGHKS, CDR2 YYEKEE (reference sequence). For the CDR3, the DNA is TGTGCCAGCAGCTTGGAAGGGTCCCGAGAGACCCAGTACTTC. Translation: CASSLEGSRETQYF.

The chain recombines TRBV7-2 with TRBJ2-1; 9 positions agree with TRBD1. The CDR3 runs to 12 residues. V shed 3 bases and J 15 bases; nucleotides not matched to a gene: 6. CDR1 is SGHTA and CDR2 is FQGNSA in the germline V gene. The DNA for the CDR3 is TGTGCCAGCAGCTTCGGGACAGGGATGAGGTTCTTC. It codes for CASSFGTGMRFF.

The chain uses TRBV28 and TRBJ2-4, with D perhaps matching TRBD1 (5 bases). Germline assignment: CDR1 MDHEN and CDR2 SYDVKM. Trimming left V 3 bases short and J 1 base short, with 10 bases between. The CDR3 covers 15 residues. The CDR3 is CASSFQGSAKNIQYF. The CDR3 region has the DNA TGTGCCAGCAGTTTTCAGGGTTCGGCCAAAAACATTCAGTACTTC.